The clone carrying this T cell receptor (beta chain) was observed many times. The antigen remains undetermined. Trimming took off 1 base at V and 4 bases at J, with 8 bases between the two ends. The CDR3 spans 13 residues. Germline assignment: CDR1 SGHVS and CDR2 FNYEAQ. This sample stems from a study of neurological immune-mediated disorders. Via MiXCR, TCRdb re-called the 5' RACE reads, giving one row per CDR3 protein. The sample includes more than 45,000 distinct CDR3 sequences, around 3.9% of them seen just once. Study outcomes and limitations: Patients with HTLV-1-associated myelopathy had the highest level of TCR clonal expansion, whereas patients with multiple sclerosis had the lowest level, falling beneath the level found in healthy controls. CDR3 amino acid sequences found in expanded clones were never shared across subjects, suggesting private repertoires in all groups. There was no association between the multiple sclerosis repertoire cluster and any clinical or MRI feature.

This sequence was found in a man aged 25-45 years with multiple sclerosis. The sequenced sample was PBMCs. This rearrangement joins TRBV7-6 to TRBJ2-7; no definite D call. DNA of the CDR3: TGTGCCAGCAGCTTAGGGGCCCAGTACGAGCAGTACTTC. This translates into CASSLGAQYEQYF. Filled out from reference TRBV7-6 and TRBJ2-7, the complete variable domain reads GAGVSQSPRYKVTKRGQDVALRCDPISGHVSLYWYRQALGQGPEFLTYFNYEAQQDKSGLPNDRFSAERPEGSISTLTIQRTEQRDSAMYRCASSLGAQYEQYFGPGTRLTVT.